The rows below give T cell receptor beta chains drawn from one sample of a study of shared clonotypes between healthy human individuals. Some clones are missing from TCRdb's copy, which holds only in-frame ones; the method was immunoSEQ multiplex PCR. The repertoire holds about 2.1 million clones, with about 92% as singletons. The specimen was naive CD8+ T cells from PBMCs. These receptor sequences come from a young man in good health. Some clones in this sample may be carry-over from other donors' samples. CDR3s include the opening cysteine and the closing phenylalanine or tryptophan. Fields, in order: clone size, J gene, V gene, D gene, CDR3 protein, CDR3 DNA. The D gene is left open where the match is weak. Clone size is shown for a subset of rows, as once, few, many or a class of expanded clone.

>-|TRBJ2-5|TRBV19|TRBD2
CASSIEGSGGQETQYF
TGTGCCAGTAGTATAGAGGGGTCGGGAGGGCAAGAGACCCAGTACTTC
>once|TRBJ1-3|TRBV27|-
CASSLAPWGLGGTIYF
TGTGCCAGCAGTTTAGCGCCGTGGGGACTGGGCGGCACCATATATTTT
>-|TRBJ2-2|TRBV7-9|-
CASRRENTGELFF
TGTGCCAGCAGGCGGGAGAACACCGGGGAGCTGTTTTTT
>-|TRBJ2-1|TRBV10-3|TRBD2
CAISVTSGSTSYNEQFF
TGTGCCATCAGTGTCACTAGCGGGAGTACATCCTACAATGAGCAGTTCTTC
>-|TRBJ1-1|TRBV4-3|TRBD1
CASSQDWDSENTEAFF
TGCGCCAGCAGCCAAGATTGGGACAGTGAGAACACTGAAGCTTTCTTT
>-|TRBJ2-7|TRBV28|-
CASPIGGSSYEQYF
TGTGCCAGTCCCATAGGGGGGTCCTCCTACGAGCAGTACTTC
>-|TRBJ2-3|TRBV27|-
CASSLMGADTQYF
TGTGCCAGCAGTTTAATGGGCGCAGATACGCAGTATTTT
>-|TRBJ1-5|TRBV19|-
CASRWVGNQPQHF
TGTGCCAGTAGGTGGGTGGGCAATCAGCCCCAGCATTTT
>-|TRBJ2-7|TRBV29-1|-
CSVARGSPYEQYF
TGCAGCGTTGCTCGGGGTAGCCCCTACGAGCAGTACTTC
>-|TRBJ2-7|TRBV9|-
CASSPRGQGRINEQYF
TGTGCCAGCAGCCCCCGTGGGCAGGGGAGGATCAACGAGCAGTACTTC
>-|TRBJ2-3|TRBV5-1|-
CASSSYTGTPSTDTQYF
TGCGCCAGCAGCTCGTATACAGGGACGCCTAGCACAGATACGCAGTATTTT
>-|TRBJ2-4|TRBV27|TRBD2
CASSLYSGRSNIQYF
TGTGCCAGCAGTTTGTATAGCGGGAGATCGAACATTCAGTACTTC
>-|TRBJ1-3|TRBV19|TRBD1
CASSPDRGLKPSGNTIYF
TGTGCCAGTAGTCCCGACAGGGGGCTAAAACCCTCTGGAAACACCATATATTTT
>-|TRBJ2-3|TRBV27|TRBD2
CASRTWDSGTLDTQYF
TGTGCCAGCAGAACCTGGGATAGCGGGACCCTCGATACGCAGTATTTT
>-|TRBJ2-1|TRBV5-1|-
CASRLGPPPYNEQFF
TGCGCCAGCAGGCTCGGACCCCCACCGTACAATGAGCAGTTCTTC
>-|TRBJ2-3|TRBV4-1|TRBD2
CASSQTPTSGPDTQYF
TGCGCCAGCAGCCAAACTCCTACTAGCGGGCCAGATACGCAGTATTTT
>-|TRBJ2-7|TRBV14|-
CASSQVTDYEQYF
TGTGCCAGCAGCCAGGTGACAGACTACGAGCAGTACTTC
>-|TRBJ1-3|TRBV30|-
CAWNVDKPGNTIYF
TGTGCCTGGAACGTGGACAAACCTGGAAACACCATATATTTT
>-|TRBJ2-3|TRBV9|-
CASSALGRDIGDTQYF
TGTGCCAGCAGCGCGCTAGGGAGGGACATAGGAGATACGCAGTATTTT
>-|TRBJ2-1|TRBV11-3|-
CASSLAGVGSYNEQFF
TGTGCCAGCAGCTTAGCGGGAGTGGGCTCCTACAATGAGCAGTTCTTC
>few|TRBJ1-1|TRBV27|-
CSQRGTEAFF
TGTTCCCAGCGGGGGACTGAAGCTTTCTTT
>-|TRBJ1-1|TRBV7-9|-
CASSLALGRAEAFF
TGTGCCAGCAGCTTAGCGCTGGGTAGGGCTGAAGCTTTCTTT
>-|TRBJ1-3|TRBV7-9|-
CASSLTDTGNTIYF
TGTGCCAGCAGCTTGACAGATACTGGAAACACCATATATTTT
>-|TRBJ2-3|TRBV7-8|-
CASSLQGFTDTQYF
TGTGCCAGCAGCTTACAGGGTTTCACAGATACGCAGTATTTT
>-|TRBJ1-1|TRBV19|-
CASSIKPVNTEAFF
TGTGCCAGTAGTATAAAGCCAGTGAACACTGAAGCTTTCTTT
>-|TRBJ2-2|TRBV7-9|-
CASSNSLLGGELFF
TGTGCCAGCAGCAACTCCCTCTTGGGCGGGGAGCTGTTTTTT
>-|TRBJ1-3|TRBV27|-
CASSLSGYSGNTIYF
TGTGCCAGCAGTTTATCCGGGTACTCTGGAAACACCATATATTTT
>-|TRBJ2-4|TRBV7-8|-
CASRRLPKNIQYF
TGTGCCAGCCGGCGGTTGCCCAAAAACATTCAGTACTTC
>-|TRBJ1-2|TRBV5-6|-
CASSLAENLYGYTF
TGTGCCAGCAGCTTGGCCGAAAACCTCTATGGCTACACCTTC
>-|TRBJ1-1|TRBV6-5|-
CASSYVPGEGTEAFF
TGTGCCAGCAGTTACGTACCAGGGGAGGGCACTGAAGCTTTCTTT
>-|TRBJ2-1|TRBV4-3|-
CASSQDWAGPDYNEQFF
TGCGCCAGCAGCCAAGATTGGGCGGGGCCAGACTACAATGAGCAGTTCTTC
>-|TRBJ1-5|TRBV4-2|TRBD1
CASSQEWDRGANQPQHF
TGTGCCAGCAGCCAAGAGTGGGACAGGGGGGCCAATCAGCCCCAGCATTTT
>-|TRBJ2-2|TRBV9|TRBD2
CASSAGGVGTGELFF
TGTGCCAGCAGCGCTGGGGGGGTTGGCACCGGGGAGCTGTTTTTT
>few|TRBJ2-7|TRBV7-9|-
CASSSSSYEQYF
TGTGCCAGCAGCTCAAGCTCCTACGAGCAGTACTTC
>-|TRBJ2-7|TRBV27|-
CASRGLSYEQYF
TGTGCCAGCAGGGGCCTCTCCTACGAGCAGTACTTC
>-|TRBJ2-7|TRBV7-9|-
CASSLHTPYEQYF
TGTGCCAGCAGCTTACATACTCCCTACGAGCAGTACTTC
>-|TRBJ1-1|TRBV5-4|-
CASSLGRGQMNTEAFF
TGTGCCAGCAGCTTGGGTCGTGGGCAGATGAACACTGAAGCTTTCTTT
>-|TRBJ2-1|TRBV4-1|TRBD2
CASSQTSGRRVVDEQFF
TGCGCCAGCAGCCAAACTAGCGGGAGGAGGGTTGTGGATGAGCAGTTCTTC
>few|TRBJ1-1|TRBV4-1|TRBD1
CASSQVTGEMNTEAFF
TGCGCCAGCAGCCAAGTTACAGGGGAGATGAACACTGAAGCTTTCTTT
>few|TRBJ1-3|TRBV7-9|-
CASSLQIGNTIYF
TGTGCCAGCAGCTTGCAGATTGGAAACACCATATATTTT
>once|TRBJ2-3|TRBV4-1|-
CASSQVVAATSTDTQYF
TGCGCCAGCAGCCAAGTTGTGGCGGCCACAAGCACAGATACGCAGTATTTT
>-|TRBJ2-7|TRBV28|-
CASSPGTVYEQYF
TGTGCCAGCAGTCCGGGGACCGTCTACGAGCAGTACTTC
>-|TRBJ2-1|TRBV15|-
CATSREPPAPGNEQFF
TGTGCCACCAGCAGAGAACCCCCGGCTCCGGGTAATGAGCAGTTCTTC
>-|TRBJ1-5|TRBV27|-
CASRSHNQPQHF
TGTGCCAGCAGAAGTCATAATCAGCCCCAGCATTTT